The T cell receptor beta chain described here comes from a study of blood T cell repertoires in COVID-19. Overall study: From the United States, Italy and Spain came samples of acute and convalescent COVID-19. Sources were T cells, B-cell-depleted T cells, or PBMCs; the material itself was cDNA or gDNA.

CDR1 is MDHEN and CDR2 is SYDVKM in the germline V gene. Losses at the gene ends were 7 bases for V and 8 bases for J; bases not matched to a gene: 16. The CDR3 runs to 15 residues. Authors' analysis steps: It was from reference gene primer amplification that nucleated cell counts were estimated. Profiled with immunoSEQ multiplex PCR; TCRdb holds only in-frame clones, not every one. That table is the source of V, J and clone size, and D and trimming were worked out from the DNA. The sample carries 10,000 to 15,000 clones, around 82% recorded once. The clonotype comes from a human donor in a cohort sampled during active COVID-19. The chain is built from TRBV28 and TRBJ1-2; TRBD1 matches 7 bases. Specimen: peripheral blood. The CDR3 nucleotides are TGTGCCAGCACCAATCGACAGGGAGCGCTATGGGGCTACACCTTC. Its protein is CASTNRQGALWGYTF.